Presented here are 24 T cell receptor beta chains from one specimen sequenced in a study of cytomegalovirus exposure and HLA in healthy donors. PCR amplification relied on 60 Vbeta primers (plus 13 Jbeta primers). The assay was immunoSEQ multiplex PCR, and TCRdb's table has in-frame clones only and misses some. Of some 150,000 clones in the sample, almost 85% were seen once. Sequences were obtained from PBMCs. These receptors originate from a woman in her thirties or forties in good health and CMV-seronegative.

V and J are TRBV5-4 and TRBJ1-1; a possible D gene is TRBD1 (6 bases). Germline CDR1 reads SGHNT; CDR2 reads YYREEE (reference sequence). The CDR3 length is 14 residues. V shed 6 bases and J shed 4 bases, with 16 bases lying between them. The CDR3 reads CASIGEQGFTEAFF. The CDR3 DNA sequence: TGTGCCAGCATCGGGGAACAGGGTTTCACTGAAGCTTTCTTT.

This clone has only a few counts. V and J are TRBV7-3 and TRBJ1-4, with TRBD1 matching over 8 bases. The CDR3 length is 15 residues. Trimming at V came to 3 bases and at J to 6 bases, leaving 6 bases not matched to a gene. Germline V gene lookup returns CDR1 SGHTA and CDR2 FQGTGA. The CDR3 loop is CASSLGQGAYEKLFF. The CDR3 coding sequence is TGTGCCAGCAGCTTGGGTCAGGGGGCTTATGAAAAACTGTTTTTT.

This clone occurred a few times. The CDR3 DNA reads as TGCGCCAGCAGCCAAGATTTTAATTTGTACACTGAAGCTTTCTTT. The encoded protein is CASSQDFNLYTEAFF. The chain employs TRBV4-3 and TRBJ1-1, with D unresolved. Germline V CDR1 and CDR2: LGHNA, YSLEER. The CDR3 covers 15 residues. Trimming left V 0 bases short and J 3 bases short, with 11 bases between.

This clone was seen only once. The rearrangement joins TRBV11-2 to TRBJ2-7, with D possibly matching TRBD1 (5 bases). Germline V gene data show CDR1 as SGHAT and CDR2 as FQNNGV. The CDR3 runs to 13 residues. Trimming cost V 0 bases and J 7 bases, with 10 bases left between them. As DNA, the CDR3 is TGTGCCAGCAGCTTAGATTCAGGGTGGGAGCAGTACTTC. Translated: CASSLDSGWEQYF.

The CDR3 here is CASSSTRGSGVYEQYF. As DNA, the CDR3 is TGTGCCAGCAGCTCGACACGGGGGAGCGGGGTCTACGAGCAGTACTTC. This rearrangement joins TRBV5-4 to TRBJ2-5, with 7 bases aligning to TRBD2. The closer fit of TRBJ2-7 to the DNA end suggests the J call may be wrong. The germline V gene has CDR1 SGHNT and CDR2 YYREEE (reference sequence). The length of the CDR3 is 16 residues.

In nucleotides, the CDR3 is TGTGCCGGGCGGGTCGGGACTAGCGGGAATTGGGGTGAGCAGTTCTTC. Residues: CAGRVGTSGNWGEQFF. The V call is TRBV6-6, the J call TRBJ2-1, with 13 bases aligning to TRBD2. Germline V lookup: CDR1 MNHNY, CDR2 SVGAGI (reference sequence). Germline trimming cut 11 bases from V and 9 bases from J; bases unmatched to any gene: 16. CDR3 length equals 16 residues.

This chain uses TRBV27 with TRBJ2-1; 10 bases are a match to TRBD1. Germline values: CDR1 MNHEY, CDR2 SMNVEV (reference sequence). The trim removed 2 bases at V and 3 bases at J, leaving 4 bases unmatched. CDR3 length equals 16 residues. The CDR3 DNA sequence: TGTGCCAGCAGTTTACCCTGGACAGGGGGCTACAATGAGCAGTTCTTC. This gives the protein CASSLPWTGGYNEQFF.

This chain joins TRBV11-3 and TRBJ2-1; TRBD1 is a possible D gene (6 bases). Germline CDR1 and CDR2: SGHNT and YENEEA. CDR3 length: 15 amino acids. Trimming stripped 1 base from V and 4 bases from J, with 11 bases between. CDR3 protein: CASSLAQGGYNEQFF. CDR3 DNA sequence: TGTGCCAGCAGCTTAGCACAGGGCGGGTACAATGAGCAGTTCTTC.

The CDR3 coding sequence is TGTGCCAGCAGTTCACCCGGGACAGACGAGCAGTACTTC. Translating gives CASSSPGTDEQYF. V and J are TRBV2 and TRBJ2-7; 7 bases agree with TRBD1. The germline CDR1 and CDR2 sequences are SNHLY and FYNNEI. V lost 5 bases, J lost 5 bases, and 6 bases stayed unmatched. The CDR3 totals 13 residues.

The genes are TRBV9 and TRBJ2-7; the D gene is possibly TRBD2 (6 bases). V gave up 0 bases and J gave up 2 bases, with 12 bases separating them. This CDR3 is built from 15 residues. Germline V CDR1 and CDR2: SGDLS, YYNGEE. This CDR3 reads CASSVGGGMTYEQYF. CDR3 bases: TGTGCCAGCAGCGTAGGGGGCGGGATGACCTACGAGCAGTACTTC.

This sequence joins TRBV5-4 and TRBJ2-1, with 9 positions matching TRBD1. Germline-derived CDR1 and CDR2 are SGHNT and YYREEE (reference sequence). J gave up 9 bases and V 3 bases, and 10 bases lay outside the gene matches. The CDR3 consists of 15 residues. The CDR3, as DNA: TGTGCCAGCAGCTGGTCCGGGACAGGGTTGGGTGAGCAGTTCTTC. Translation gives CASSWSGTGLGEQFF.

This clone was counted between two and nine times. The rearrangement uses TRBV5-1 and TRBJ2-2; 7 bases are shared with TRBD2. This CDR3 is built from 16 residues. The V segment lost 3 bases and the J segment 0 bases; nucleotides outside the gene matches: 5. Germline lookup yields CDR1 SGHRS and CDR2 YFSETQ. The CDR3 is CASSSASGANTGELFF. The CDR3 nucleotides are TGCGCCAGCAGCTCCGCTAGCGGCGCGAACACCGGGGAGCTGTTTTTT.

The V gene is TRBV7-6, the J gene TRBJ2-7; 11 bases are shared with TRBD2. Germline trimming cut 2 bases from V and 3 bases from J; bases unmatched to any gene: 12. CDR3 length equals 18 residues. Germline V gene data show CDR1 as SGHVS and CDR2 as FNYEAQ. In nucleotides, the CDR3 is TGTGCCAGCAGCTTACAGGGCGCCGGGACTAGCGGATTCTACGAGCAGTACTTC. Its protein product is CASSLQGAGTSGFYEQYF.

The chain carries TRBV5-5 and TRBJ2-4; no reliable D call. The CDR3 length is 13 residues. Germline CDR1 is SGHKS and CDR2 is YYEKEE (reference sequence). Between the trimmed V and J ends, which lost 0 bases and 3 bases, there was a span of 4 bases. As DNA, the CDR3 is TGTGCCAGCAGCTTGGGACACAAAAACATTCAGTACTTC. Residues: CASSLGHKNIQYF.

The chain is built from TRBV7-2 and TRBJ2-1; TRBD2 agrees at 10 bases. The germline CDR1 and CDR2 sequences are SGHTA and FQGNSA. V was clipped by 4 bases and J by 4 bases; unmatched bases: 13. The CDR3 sequence is 18 residues long. The CDR3 coding sequence is TGTGCCAGCAGCTCCCGGAGCGTTACTAGCGGGATGTACAATGAGCAGTTCTTC. It codes for CASSSRSVTSGMYNEQFF.

The rearrangement joins TRBV4-2 to TRBJ2-1; 10 bases map to TRBD1. Losses at the gene ends were 1 base for V and 7 bases for J; bases not matched to a gene: 7. Germline CDR1 LGHNA, CDR2 YNFKEQ. This CDR3 has 16 amino acids. The CDR3 loop reads CASSQVGQGGLNEQFF. The CDR3 nucleotides read TGTGCCAGCAGCCAAGTCGGACAGGGGGGGTTAAATGAGCAGTTCTTC.

This clone was detected only once. The gene calls are TRBV18 and TRBJ1-1, with TRBD1 as a possible D gene (5 bases). V gave up 4 bases and J gave up 3 bases, with 15 bases separating them. This CDR3 comprises 15 residues. Germline V gene lookup returns CDR1 KGHSH and CDR2 LQKENI. CDR3 amino acids: CASSLARVEYTEAFF. CDR3 DNA sequence: TGTGCCAGCTCACTTGCCAGGGTTGAGTACACTGAAGCTTTCTTT.

The rearrangement joins TRBV27 to TRBJ2-5; a weak D match, TRBD1 (6 bases). CDR3 length: 14 amino acids. V lost 1 base and J lost 4, with 10 bases in between. Germline V lookup: CDR1 MNHEY, CDR2 SMNVEV (reference sequence). CDR3 coding DNA: TGTGCCAGCAGTTTATGGGGGCGGTCAGAGACCCAGTACTTC. Its translation is CASSLWGRSETQYF.

The genes are TRBV28 and TRBJ2-5; D unresolved. The CDR3 totals 14 residues. The germline CDR1 and CDR2 sequences are MDHEN and SYDVKM. Deletions cut 3 bases from V and 5 bases from J, with 13 bases between. CDR3 DNA sequence: TGTGCCAGCAGTTTTCTTTTCCGTGCGGAGACCCAGTACTTC. It specifies CASSFLFRAETQYF.

V gene TRBV27 combines with J gene TRBJ2-2; the match to TRBD2 covers 8 bases. The V gene's germline CDR1 is MNHEY and CDR2 SMNVEV (reference sequence). The CDR3 is 17 residues long. The V segment lost 4 bases and the J segment 1 base; nucleotides outside the gene matches: 8. The CDR3 here is CASSYLSGGGNTGELFF. As DNA, the CDR3 is TGTGCCAGCAGTTATCTGAGCGGGGGTGGGAACACCGGGGAGCTGTTTTTT.

This rearrangement joins TRBV14 to TRBJ2-1; D is perhaps TRBD2 (6 bases). V shed 0 bases and J shed 6 bases, with 6 bases lying between them. This CDR3 is built from 13 residues. Germline V gene data show CDR1 as SGHDN and CDR2 as FVKESK. CDR3 in amino acids: CASSQDGSNEQFF. The CDR3 DNA is TGTGCCAGCAGCCAAGACGGGAGCAATGAGCAGTTCTTC.

The V gene is TRBV5-1, the J gene TRBJ1-2; 7 bases are a match to TRBD1. The CDR3 runs to 13 residues. Losses at the gene ends were 5 bases for V and 5 bases for J; bases not matched to a gene: 6. Per the germline V gene, CDR1 is SGHRS and CDR2 is YFSETQ. DNA for the CDR3: TGCGCCAGCAGGGAGGGACAGACATATGGCTACACCTTC. Protein product: CASREGQTYGYTF.

This clone occurred once. This chain uses TRBV28 with TRBJ2-3; 8 bases map to TRBD2. This CDR3 is built from 16 residues. Trimming cost V 0 bases and J 3 bases; bases outside gene matches: 5. Germline CDR1 reads MDHEN; CDR2 reads SYDVKM. The CDR3 spells CASSLWGGRLTDTQYF. CDR3 bases: TGTGCCAGCAGTTTATGGGGCGGGAGGCTAACAGATACGCAGTATTTT.

This clone occurred a few times. The J gene is TRBJ2-1, the V gene TRBV7-8; 8 nucleotides align to TRBD1. The CDR3 extends over 16 amino acids. The ends lost 2 bases at V and 7 bases at J; junction bases unmatched: 10. Per the germline V gene, CDR1 is SGHVS and CDR2 is FQNEAQ. CDR3 DNA sequence: TGTGCCAGCAGCTTACCCCCCAGGGGGCGCGGGAATGAGCAGTTCTTC. It codes for CASSLPPRGRGNEQFF.